The sample holds a few counts of the clone carrying this TCR beta chain. Antigen specificity is unknown. The germline V gene has CDR1 SGHRS and CDR2 YFSETQ. V lost 2 bases, J lost 2 bases, and 7 bases lay in between. CDR3 length: 13 amino acids. This entry belongs to a study of cytomegalovirus exposure and HLA in healthy donors. Study observations and caveats: The authors later found TCR association rates varying by HLA locus, with DRB1 most and HLA-C fewest.

Though nominally healthy at sampling, donors likely had unrecorded immune exposures. Both 60 Vbeta primers and 13 Jbeta primers went into the PCR. The method was immunoSEQ multiplex PCR; TCRdb's version includes in-frame clones alone and lacks a portion of them. The table lists 200,000 to 250,000 clones, more than 60% of them singletons. The sample taken for sequencing was PBMCs. The TCR originated in a man aged 45-60 years in good health and CMV-seronegative. The chain combines TRBV5-1 with TRBJ1-2; weak D call: TRBD1 (6 bases). The CDR3 coding sequence is TGCGCCAGCAGCTTCGGACAGAACTATGGCTACACCTTC. Encoded protein: CASSFGQNYGYTF.